Below, 20 T cell receptor beta chains from the same sample are listed, as sequenced in a study of Ad26.COV2.S vaccination and SARS-CoV-2 variants. The treatment is: 15 to 20 received Ad26.COV2.S at low or high dose, single or two shots; about 5 received placebo; per-sample allocation not given. Collection of samples fell on day 63 after the first vaccine or placebo injection. TCRdb's table, derived via immunoSEQ multiplex PCR, lists solely in-frame clones and lacks some. The repertoire consists of about 250,000 clones, with roughly 86% occurring once and the leading ten covering 2.5% to 3.5%. Sequencing used peripheral blood, obtained in a trial of Ad26.COV2.S vaccine versus placebo. The receptor set was obtained from a person between 18 and 60 years old who received the Ad26.COV2.S COVID-19 vaccine or a placebo.

The genes are TRBV6-5 and TRBJ2-1, with 10 bases identical to TRBD2. Germline V lookup: CDR1 MNHEY, CDR2 SVGAGI. The CDR3 is made up of 14 amino acids. J lost 6 bases, V lost 10 bases, and 9 bases had no gene match. CDR3 DNA: TGTGCCACGGTTCCCGGGACTAGCGTCAATGAGCAGTTCTTC. This gives the protein CATVPGTSVNEQFF.

The chain has TRBV7-6 and TRBJ2-5; 10 nucleotides agree with TRBD2. The germline CDR1 and CDR2 sequences are SGHVS and FNYEAQ. The CDR3 is 16 amino acids. Trimming at V came to 4 bases and at J to 5 bases, leaving 10 bases not matched to a gene. The CDR3 loop is CASSSQREGPRETQYF. CDR3 DNA sequence: TGTGCCAGCAGCTCTCAGCGGGAGGGCCCTCGGGAGACCCAGTACTTC.

This clone was seen a handful of times. V gene TRBV3-1 (or the pseudogene TRBV3-2) combines with J gene TRBJ2-3; D uncertain. V was cut by 4 bases and J by 2 bases, with 13 bases left in between. CDR3 size: 15 residues. Germline values: CDR1 LGHDT, CDR2 YNNKEL (reference sequence). CDR3 DNA: TGTGCCAGCAGCCCTCGGCGGAGTAACACAGATACGCAGTATTTT. It codes for CASSPRRSNTDTQYF.

V gene TRBV5-1 combines with J gene TRBJ2-1; 7 bases align to TRBD2. The germline gives CDR1 SGHRS, CDR2 YFSETQ. There are 16 residues in the CDR3. V lost 4 bases to trimming and J lost 4 bases; unmatched junction nucleotides: 11. DNA of the CDR3: TGCGCCAGCAGCCCCAGAGGGAGCGGGACTTACAATGAGCAGTTCTTC. This sequence encodes CASSPRGSGTYNEQFF.

This clone turned up a few times. This chain links TRBV7-3 with TRBJ2-7; D is possibly TRBD1 or TRBD2 (5 bases each). Trimming stripped 2 bases from V and 6 bases from J, with 14 bases between. CDR1 SGHTA and CDR2 FQGTGA come from the germline V gene. The CDR3 sequence is 14 residues long. CDR3 sequence (DNA): TGTGCCAGCAGCTTAGAGGGGCAAGCCGGCGAGCAGTACTTC. This gives the protein CASSLEGQAGEQYF.

V and J are TRBV27 and TRBJ2-3; 8 nucleotides agree with TRBD2. V dropped 5 bases and J dropped 4; count of bases not matched to a gene: 5. Germline CDR1 reads MNHEY; CDR2 reads SMNVEV (reference sequence). The length of the CDR3 is 14 residues. DNA of the CDR3: TGTGCCAGCAGTGCTGGACTAGCCGCAGATACGCAGTATTTT. Translated, it gives CASSAGLAADTQYF.

CDR3 region: CASSPGGGTEAFF. In DNA form, the CDR3 reads TGCGCCAGCAGCCCCGGCGGCGGCACTGAAGCTTTCTTT. This sequence joins TRBV5-1 and TRBJ1-1; D unclear. Trimming cost V 4 bases and J 4 bases, with 11 bases left between them. CDR3 length: 13 amino acids. Germline CDR1 and CDR2: SGHRS and YFSETQ.

This chain links TRBV19 with TRBJ1-2, with D possibly being TRBD1 (6 bases). The germline CDR1 and CDR2 sequences are LNHDA and SQIVND (reference sequence). Trimming took off 7 bases at V and 4 bases at J, with 22 bases between the two ends. The CDR3 extends over 16 amino acids. CDR3 sequence: CASIPEPLQGGYGYTF. The CDR3 DNA reads as TGTGCCAGTATCCCCGAGCCCCTACAGGGCGGCTATGGCTACACCTTC.

The V gene is TRBV11-2, the J gene TRBJ1-1, with D possibly TRBD1 on 5 matching bases. Germline V gene lookup returns CDR1 SGHAT and CDR2 FQNNGV. The CDR3 contains 13 residues. Trimming cost V 4 bases and J 5 bases, with 11 bases left between them. The CDR3 protein is CASSSIGVTEAFF. Written as DNA, the CDR3 is TGTGCCAGCAGCTCAATAGGGGTTACTGAAGCTTTCTTT. Using reference TRBV11-2 and TRBJ1-1 for the parts outside the CDR3, the full variable domain is EAGVAQSPRYKIIEKRQSVAFWCNPISGHATLYWYQQILGQGPKLLIQFQNNGVVDDSQLPKDRFSAERLKGVDSTLKIQPAKLEDSAVYLCASSSIGVTEAFFGQGTRLTVV.

This sequence joins TRBV27 and TRBJ1-5, with 8 bases lining up with TRBD1. The CDR3 covers 15 residues. Looked up from germline, CDR1 is MNHEY and CDR2 is SMNVEV (reference sequence). V shed 2 bases, J shed 4 bases, and the junction held 4 bases outside the gene matches. The CDR3 region has the DNA TGTGCCAGCAGTTTAGGACAGGGTTGGAATCAGCCCCAGCATTTT. As protein: CASSLGQGWNQPQHF.

The table lists this clone with a few counts. The chain is built from TRBV5-1 and TRBJ1-1; maybe TRBD1 (6 bases). Looked up from germline, CDR1 is SGHRS and CDR2 is YFSETQ. V dropped 4 bases and J dropped 3 bases, with 13 bases sitting between them. This CDR3 has 14 amino acids. Here the CDR3 DNA reads TGCGCCAGCAGCGAAACAGGGATGGACACTGAAGCTTTCTTT. It encodes CASSETGMDTEAFF.

In this sample, this clone turned up a few times. CDR3: CASRPGFNQPQHF. In DNA, the CDR3 is TGTGCCAGCAGACCAGGATTCAATCAGCCCCAGCATTTT. The rearrangement joins TRBV2 to TRBJ1-5, with unresolved D. The V gene lost 6 bases and the J gene lost 3 bases, with 9 bases spanning the gap. The CDR3 runs 13 residues. In germline, CDR1 is SNHLY, CDR2 FYNNEI.

The rearrangement uses TRBV19 and TRBJ2-3; a possible D gene is TRBD1 (6 bases). This CDR3 comprises 13 residues. V was trimmed by 6 bases and J by 4 bases, leaving 11 bases between them. Germline V lookup: CDR1 LNHDA, CDR2 SQIVND (reference sequence). The CDR3 spells CASRKDSPDTQYF. CDR3 in DNA: TGTGCCAGTAGAAAGGACAGCCCAGATACGCAGTATTTT. The full variable domain, rest sourced from reference TRBV19 and TRBJ2-3, is DGGITQSPKYLFRKEGQNVTLSCEQNLNHDAMYWYRQDPGQGLRLIYYSQIVNDFQKGDIAEGYSVSREKKESFPLTVTSAQKNPTAFYLCASRKDSPDTQYFGPGTRLTVL.

The chain uses TRBV10-3 and TRBJ2-2; TRBD2 matches at 13 bases. With 10 bases clipped from V and 2 bases from J, the junction kept 7 bases outside the gene matches. The CDR3 length is 16 residues. Germline V CDR1 and CDR2: ENHRY, SYGVKD. DNA for the CDR3: TGTGCCACCCGGACTAGCGGGGGAGGTAACACCGGGGAGCTGTTTTTT. It is translated as CATRTSGGGNTGELFF.

The chain uses TRBV7-9 and TRBJ2-6; 12 bases fit TRBD1. The length of the CDR3 is 17 residues. CDR1 and CDR2 from the germline V gene are SEHNR and FQNEAQ (reference sequence). V lost 7 bases, J lost 4 bases, and 8 bases stayed unmatched. CDR3 DNA sequence: TGTGCCAGCACCAAGGGACAGGGGGCGTGGGGGGCCAACGTCCTGACTTTC. This gives the protein CASTKGQGAWGANVLTF. The variable domain in full, with the rest retrieved from reference TRBV7-9 and TRBJ2-6, is DTGVSQNPRHKITKRGQNVTFRCDPISEHNRLYWYRQTLGQGPEFLTYFQNEAQLEKSRLLSDRFSAERPKGSFSTLEIQRTEQGDSAMYLCASTKGQGAWGANVLTFGAGSRLTVL.

This chain links TRBV21-1 with TRBJ1-5. TRBV21-1 constitutes a pseudogene. CDR3 length equals 18 residues. The CDR3 is CASSKKLRGLGSYQPQHF. DNA of the CDR3: TGTGCCAGCAGCAAGAAGCTTCGGGGACTAGGCTCCTATCAGCCCCAGCATTTT.

The table lists this clone with a count of one. This rearrangement joins TRBV4-2 to TRBJ1-1, with TRBD1 matching 7 bases. In germline, CDR1 is LGHNA, CDR2 YNFKEQ. J gave up 7 bases and V 0 bases, and 8 bases lay outside the gene matches. This CDR3 comprises 15 residues. The CDR3 spells CASSQEIGGWSEAFF. In DNA form, the CDR3 reads TGTGCCAGCAGCCAAGAAATAGGGGGCTGGAGTGAAGCTTTCTTT.

This clone was detected a few times. V is TRBV27 and J is TRBJ2-7, with 11 bases that match TRBD1. CDR1 and CDR2 (germline): MNHEY, SMNVEV (reference sequence). The V segment lost 4 bases and the J segment 6 bases; nucleotides outside the gene matches: 8. The CDR3 consists of 15 residues. For the CDR3, the DNA is TGTGCCAGCAGTTCATGGGGGACAGGGGGTAGCGAGCAGTACTTC. Protein: CASSSWGTGGSEQYF.

The rearrangement uses TRBV2 and TRBJ2-3; a weak D match, TRBD2 (5 bases). CDR1 SNHLY and CDR2 FYNNEI come from the germline V gene. Trimming took 5 bases from V and 1 from J, leaving 13 bases between them. The CDR3 runs to 15 residues. DNA for the CDR3: TGTGCCAGCAGTCCAAGGACTGGACGCACAGATACGCAGTATTTT. This codes for CASSPRTGRTDTQYF. Full variable domain (outside the CDR3, taken from reference TRBV2 and TRBJ2-3): EPEVTQTPSHQVTQMGQEVILRCVPISNHLYFYWYRQILGQKVEFLVSFYNNEISEKSEIFDDQFSVERPDGSNFTLKIRSTKLEDSAMYFCASSPRTGRTDTQYFGPGTRLTVL.

The genes are TRBV5-6 and TRBJ2-3; TRBD2 is a possible D gene (7 bases). Germline V gene lookup returns CDR1 SGHDT and CDR2 YYEEEE. V shed 0 bases and J shed 2 bases, with 10 bases lying between them. CDR3 length: 15 residues. The CDR3 protein is CASSLAGGLTDTQYF. CDR3 in DNA: TGTGCCAGCAGCTTGGCGGGGGGCCTCACAGATACGCAGTATTTT. The complete variable domain, with remaining parts taken from reference TRBV5-6 and TRBJ2-3, reads DAGVTQSPTHLIKTRGQQVTLRCSPKSGHDTVSWYQQALGQGPQFIFQYYEEEERQRGNFPDRFSGHQFPNYSSELNVNALLLGDSALYLCASSLAGGLTDTQYFGPGTRLTVL.